This T cell receptor beta chain stems from a study of OX40 agonist ivuxolimab in advanced cancers. Looking at the study overall: Three patients, one with hepatocellular carcinoma and two with cutaneous melanoma, responded partially. Study results and limitations: Researchers did not establish what antigens the expanded peripheral T cells target. Circulating CD4+ and CD8+ T cells showed clonal expansion by week 6 at 0.1 to 3.0 mg/kg.

Notes on this clone: Its antigen is as yet unknown.

Germline values: CDR1 SGDLS, CDR2 YYNGEE. The germline V and J ends were trimmed by 5 bases and 6 bases, with 9 bases remaining between them. The CDR3 is made up of 12 amino acids. Sequencing used immunoSEQ multiplex PCR; TCRdb keeps in-frame clones, though not all of them. The repertoire has about 89,000 clones, 90% to 95% of them found once; the top ten carry around 0.3%. The input for sequencing was CD4+ or CD8+ T cells sorted from blood, taken in a trial of the OX40 agonist ivuxolimab. The origin of this receptor is an adult with an advanced solid tumor such as melanoma, head and neck, liver or kidney cancer. V gene TRBV9 combines with J gene TRBJ1-5; no reliable D call. DNA for the CDR3: TGTGCCAGCAGTAAGGGAGGTCAGCCCCAGCATTTT. This codes for CASSKGGQPQHF.